This T cell receptor beta chain derives from a study of T-cell memory formation after mild COVID-19. This clonotype was observed a handful of times. The antigen remains undetermined. In germline, CDR1 is SGHRS, CDR2 YFSETQ. V was clipped by 4 bases and J by 5 bases, with 15 bases between them. There are 14 residues in the CDR3. Study-wide results and limits: Clones contracting day 15 to 85 were balanced CD4/CD8; later expanders leaned CD4+.

With constant-segment primers, 5'RACE yielded cDNA libraries of TCR alpha and TCR beta that carried sample barcodes and UMIs. TCRdb reprocessed the 5' RACE reads via MiXCR and lists one record per CDR3 protein. This table holds 150,000 to 200,000 distinct CDR3 sequences, 11% found once. The V call is TRBV5-1, the J call TRBJ1-2; D possibly corresponds to TRBD1 (6 bases). The specimen was PBMCs or a T cell subset sorted from them (not recorded which). This receptor was obtained from a man between 18 and 29 years old who had mild COVID-19 (a few samples of this study predate the infection). Cell type and time point are not known. The CDR3 loop reads CASSPGGATYGYTF. The CDR3 nucleotides read TGCGCCAGCAGCCCGGGGGGGGCCACTTATGGCTACACCTTC.